This TCR beta chain comes out of a study of T cell responses to AZD1222 COVID-19 vaccine. Sequenced by immunoSEQ multiplex PCR; TCRdb stores in-frame clones only, minus some. The data show about 120,000 clones, with 88% seen just once and approximately 10% held by the top ten. This receptor was identified in an adult in good health. Sequencing used peripheral blood, obtained on day 0 of AZD1222 vaccination.

CDR3 in amino acids: CASSQTLPGNTIYF. The CDR3 DNA follows: TGTGCCAGCAGCCAAACCCTTCCTGGAAACACCATATATTTT. The rearrangement links TRBV3-1 (or the pseudogene TRBV3-2) to TRBJ1-3; unclear D gene. The germline V and J ends were trimmed by 2 bases and 2 bases, with 7 bases remaining between them. The CDR3 extends over 14 amino acids. Germline CDR1 reads LGHDT; CDR2 reads YNNKEL (reference sequence).